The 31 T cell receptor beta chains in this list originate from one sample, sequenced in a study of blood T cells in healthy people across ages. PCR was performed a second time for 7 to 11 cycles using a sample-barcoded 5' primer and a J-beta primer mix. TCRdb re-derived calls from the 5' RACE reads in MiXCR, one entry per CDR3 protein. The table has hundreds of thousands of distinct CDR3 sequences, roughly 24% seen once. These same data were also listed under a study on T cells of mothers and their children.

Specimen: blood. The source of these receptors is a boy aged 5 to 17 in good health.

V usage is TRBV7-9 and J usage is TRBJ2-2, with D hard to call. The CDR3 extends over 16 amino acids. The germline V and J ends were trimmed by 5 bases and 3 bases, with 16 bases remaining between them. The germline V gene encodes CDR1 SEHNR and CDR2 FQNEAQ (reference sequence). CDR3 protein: CASSPWGTVHTGELFF. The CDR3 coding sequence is TGTGCCAGCAGCCCCTGGGGAACAGTTCACACCGGGGAGCTGTTTTTT.

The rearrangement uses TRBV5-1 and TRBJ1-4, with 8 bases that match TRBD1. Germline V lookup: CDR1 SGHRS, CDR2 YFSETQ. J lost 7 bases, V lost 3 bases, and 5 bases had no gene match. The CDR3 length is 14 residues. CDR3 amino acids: CASSYQGASEKLFF. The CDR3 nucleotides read TGCGCCAGCAGCTATCAGGGGGCGAGTGAAAAACTGTTTTTT.

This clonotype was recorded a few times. CDR3 protein: CSVECLAGDCPSGELFF. The CDR3 DNA reads as TGCAGCGTTGAATGCCTAGCGGGGGACTGCCCCAGCGGGGAGCTGTTTTTT. V is TRBV29-1 and J is TRBJ2-2, with 10 bases that match TRBD2. The germline V gene encodes CDR1 SQVTM and CDR2 ANQGSEA. V was pared by 2 bases and J by 7 bases, with 13 bases of the junction left unmatched. The CDR3 totals 17 residues.

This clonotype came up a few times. The CDR3 nucleotides are TGTGCCACCAGCGCAGGGGACGGAAATAATTCACCCCTCCACTTT. Translated: CATSAGDGNNSPLHF. The gene calls are TRBV15 and TRBJ1-6; tentatively, D is TRBD1 (6 bases). In germline, CDR1 is LNHNV, CDR2 YYDKDF (reference sequence). The CDR3 has 15 residues. Trimming stripped 5 bases from V and 5 bases from J, with 13 bases between.

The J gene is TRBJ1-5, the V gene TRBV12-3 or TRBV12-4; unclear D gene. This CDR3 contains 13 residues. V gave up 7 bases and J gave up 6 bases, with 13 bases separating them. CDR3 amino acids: CASTRTGRQPQHF. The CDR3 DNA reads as TGTGCCAGCACCCGGACGGGCCGTCAGCCCCAGCATTTT.

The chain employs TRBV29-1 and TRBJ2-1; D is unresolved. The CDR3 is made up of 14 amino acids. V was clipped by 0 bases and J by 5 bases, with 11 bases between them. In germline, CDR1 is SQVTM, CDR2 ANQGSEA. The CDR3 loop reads CSVEDRGVHNEQFF. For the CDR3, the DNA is TGCAGCGTTGAAGATCGTGGCGTTCACAATGAGCAGTTCTTC.

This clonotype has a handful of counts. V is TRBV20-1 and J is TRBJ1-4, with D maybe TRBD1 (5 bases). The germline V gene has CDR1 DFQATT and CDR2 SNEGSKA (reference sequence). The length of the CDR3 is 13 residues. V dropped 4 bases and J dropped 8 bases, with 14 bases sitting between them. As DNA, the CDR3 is TGCAGTGCTAACATACCACCAGGGGAAAAACTGTTTTTT. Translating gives CSANIPPGEKLFF.

This CDR3 reads CASSLRDTGTNEQFF. CDR3 nucleotides: TGTGCCAGCAGCCTCCGGGACACAGGGACGAATGAGCAGTTCTTC. The V gene is TRBV7-8, the J gene TRBJ2-1, with D perhaps matching TRBD1 (6 bases). The CDR3 has 15 amino acids. Trimming stripped 5 bases from V and 7 bases from J, with 18 bases between. Germline V gives CDR1 SGHVS, CDR2 FQNEAQ. The whole variable domain, remainder taken from reference TRBV7-8 and TRBJ2-1, is GAGVSQSPRYKVAKRGQDVALRCDPISGHVSLFWYQQALGQGPEFLTYFQNEAQLDKSGLPSDRFFAERPEGSVSTLKIQRTQQEDSAVYLCASSLRDTGTNEQFFGPGTRLTVL.

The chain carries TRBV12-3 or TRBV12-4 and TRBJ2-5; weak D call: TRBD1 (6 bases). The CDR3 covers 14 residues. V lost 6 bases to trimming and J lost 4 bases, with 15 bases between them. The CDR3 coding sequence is TGTGCCAGCAGCCCTATGACAGGTGGAGAGACCCAGTACTTC. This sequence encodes CASSPMTGGETQYF.

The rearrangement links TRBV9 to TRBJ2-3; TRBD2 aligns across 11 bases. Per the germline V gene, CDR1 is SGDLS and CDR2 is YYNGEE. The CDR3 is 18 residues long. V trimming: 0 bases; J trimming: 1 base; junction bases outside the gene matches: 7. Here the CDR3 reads CASSVVPLAGGRTDTQYF. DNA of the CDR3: TGTGCCAGCAGCGTAGTCCCTCTAGCGGGGGGCCGCACAGATACGCAGTATTTT. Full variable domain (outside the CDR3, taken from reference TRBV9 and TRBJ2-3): DSGVTQTPKHLITATGQRVTLRCSPRSGDLSVYWYQQSLDQGLQFLIQYYNGEERAKGNILERFSAQQFPDLHSELNLSSLELGDSALYFCASSVVPLAGGRTDTQYFGPGTRLTVL.

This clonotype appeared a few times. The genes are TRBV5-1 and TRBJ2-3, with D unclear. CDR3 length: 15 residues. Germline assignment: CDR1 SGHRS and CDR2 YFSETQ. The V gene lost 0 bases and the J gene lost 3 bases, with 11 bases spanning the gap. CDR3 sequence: CASSLADVGTDTQYF. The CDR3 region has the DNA TGCGCCAGCAGCTTGGCTGATGTGGGGACAGATACGCAGTATTTT. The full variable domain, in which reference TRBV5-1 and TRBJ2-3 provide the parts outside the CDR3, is KAGVTQTPRYLIKTRGQQVTLSCSPISGHRSVSWYQQTPGQGLQFLFEYFSETQRNKGNFPGRFSGRQFSNSRSEMNVSTLELGDSALYLCASSLADVGTDTQYFGPGTRLTVL.

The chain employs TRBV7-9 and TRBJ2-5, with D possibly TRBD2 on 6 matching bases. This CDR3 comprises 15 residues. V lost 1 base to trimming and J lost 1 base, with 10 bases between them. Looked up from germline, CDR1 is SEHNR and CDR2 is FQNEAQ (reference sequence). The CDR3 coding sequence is TGTGCCAGCAGCTTAGGCGGGACCGTCCAAGAGACCCAGTACTTC. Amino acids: CASSLGGTVQETQYF.

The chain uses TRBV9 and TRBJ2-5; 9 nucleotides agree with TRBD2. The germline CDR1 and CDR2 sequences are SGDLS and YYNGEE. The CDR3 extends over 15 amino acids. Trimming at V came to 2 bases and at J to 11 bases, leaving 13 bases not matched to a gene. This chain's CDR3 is CASSVGTSQVNEQYF. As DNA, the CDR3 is TGTGCCAGCAGCGTCGGGACTAGCCAGGTCAATGAGCAGTACTTC.

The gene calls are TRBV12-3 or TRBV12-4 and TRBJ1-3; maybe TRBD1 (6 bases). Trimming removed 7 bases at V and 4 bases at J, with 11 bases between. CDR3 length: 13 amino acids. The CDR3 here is CASTQGYGNTIYF. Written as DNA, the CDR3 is TGTGCCAGCACCCAGGGGTACGGAAACACCATATATTTT.

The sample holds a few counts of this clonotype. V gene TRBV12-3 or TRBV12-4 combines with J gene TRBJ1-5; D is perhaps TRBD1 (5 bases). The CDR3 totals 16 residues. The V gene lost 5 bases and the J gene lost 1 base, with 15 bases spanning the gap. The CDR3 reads CASSPRGVGSNQPQHF. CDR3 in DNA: TGTGCCAGCAGTCCGCGGGGGGTCGGCAGCAATCAGCCCCAGCATTTT.

CDR3 protein: CASSVEGGNYGYTF. In nucleotides, the CDR3 is TGTGCCAGCAGCGTAGAAGGGGGAAACTATGGCTACACCTTC. The V gene is TRBV9, the J gene TRBJ1-2; maybe TRBD1 (6 bases). Germline values: CDR1 SGDLS, CDR2 YYNGEE. Deletions cut 0 bases from V and 2 bases from J, with 8 bases between. This CDR3 contains 14 residues.

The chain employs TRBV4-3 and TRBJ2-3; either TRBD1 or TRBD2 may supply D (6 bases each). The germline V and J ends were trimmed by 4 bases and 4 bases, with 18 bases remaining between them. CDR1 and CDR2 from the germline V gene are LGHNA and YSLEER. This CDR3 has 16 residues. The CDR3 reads CASSLRQAAGPDTQYF. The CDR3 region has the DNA TGCGCCAGCAGCCTCAGACAGGCCGCGGGGCCAGATACGCAGTATTTT.

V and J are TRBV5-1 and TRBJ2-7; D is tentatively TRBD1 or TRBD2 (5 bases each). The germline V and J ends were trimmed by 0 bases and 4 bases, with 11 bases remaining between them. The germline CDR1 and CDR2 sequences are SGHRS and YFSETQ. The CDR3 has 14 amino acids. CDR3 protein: CASSLGLGGYEQYF. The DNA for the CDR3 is TGCGCCAGCAGCTTGGGCCTTGGGGGTTACGAGCAGTACTTC.

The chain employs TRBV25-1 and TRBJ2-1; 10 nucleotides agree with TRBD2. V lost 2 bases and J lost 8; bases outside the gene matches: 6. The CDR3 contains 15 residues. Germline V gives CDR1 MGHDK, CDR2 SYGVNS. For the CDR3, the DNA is TGTGCCAGCAGTGAAAGCGGGGGGGCCAGGGATGAGCAGTTCTTC. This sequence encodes CASSESGGARDEQFF.

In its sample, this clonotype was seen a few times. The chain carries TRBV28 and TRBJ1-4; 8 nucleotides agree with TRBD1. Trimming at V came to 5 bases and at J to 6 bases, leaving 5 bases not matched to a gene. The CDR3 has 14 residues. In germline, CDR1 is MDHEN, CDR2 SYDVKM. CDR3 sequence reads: CASSPDRDYEKLFF. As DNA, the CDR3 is TGTGCCAGCAGTCCGGACAGGGACTATGAAAAACTGTTTTTT.

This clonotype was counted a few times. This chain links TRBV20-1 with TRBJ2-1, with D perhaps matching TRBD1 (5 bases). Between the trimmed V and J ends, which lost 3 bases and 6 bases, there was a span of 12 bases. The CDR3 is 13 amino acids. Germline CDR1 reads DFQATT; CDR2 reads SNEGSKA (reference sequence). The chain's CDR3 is CSARVPGANEQFF. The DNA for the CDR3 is TGCAGTGCTAGGGTCCCTGGGGCCAATGAGCAGTTCTTC.

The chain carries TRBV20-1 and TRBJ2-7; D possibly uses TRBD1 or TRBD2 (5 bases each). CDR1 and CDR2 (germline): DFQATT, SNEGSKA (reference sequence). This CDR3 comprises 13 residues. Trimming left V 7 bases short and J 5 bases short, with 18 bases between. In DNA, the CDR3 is TGCAGTGTCCTAGGGGCGCGAGGGGACGAGCAGTACTTC. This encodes CSVLGARGDEQYF.

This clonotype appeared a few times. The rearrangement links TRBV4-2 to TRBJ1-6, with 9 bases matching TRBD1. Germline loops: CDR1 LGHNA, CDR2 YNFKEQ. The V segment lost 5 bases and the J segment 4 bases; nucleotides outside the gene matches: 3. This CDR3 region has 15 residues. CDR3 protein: CASSIGQGYNSPLHF. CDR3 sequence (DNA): TGTGCCAGCAGCATAGGACAGGGGTATAATTCACCCCTCCACTTT.

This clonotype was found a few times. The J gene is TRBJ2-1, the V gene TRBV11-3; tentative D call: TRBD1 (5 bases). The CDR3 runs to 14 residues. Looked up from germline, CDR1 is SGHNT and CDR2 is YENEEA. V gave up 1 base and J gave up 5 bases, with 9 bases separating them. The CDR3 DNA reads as TGTGCCAGCAGCTTAGCGGACAAACACAATGAGCAGTTCTTC. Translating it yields CASSLADKHNEQFF. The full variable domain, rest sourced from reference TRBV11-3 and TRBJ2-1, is EAGVVQSPRYKIIEKKQPVAFWCNPISGHNTLYWYLQNLGQGPELLIRYENEEAVDDSQLPKDRFSAERLKGVDSTLKIQPAELGDSAVYLCASSLADKHNEQFFGPGTRLTVL.

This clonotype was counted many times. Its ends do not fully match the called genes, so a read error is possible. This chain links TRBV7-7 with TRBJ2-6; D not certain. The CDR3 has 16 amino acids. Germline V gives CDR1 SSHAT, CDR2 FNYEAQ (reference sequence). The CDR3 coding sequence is TGTGCTAGCAGCCTGGGCCCAGACTCTGGGGCCAACGTCCTGACTTTC. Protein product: CASSLGPDSGANVLTF.

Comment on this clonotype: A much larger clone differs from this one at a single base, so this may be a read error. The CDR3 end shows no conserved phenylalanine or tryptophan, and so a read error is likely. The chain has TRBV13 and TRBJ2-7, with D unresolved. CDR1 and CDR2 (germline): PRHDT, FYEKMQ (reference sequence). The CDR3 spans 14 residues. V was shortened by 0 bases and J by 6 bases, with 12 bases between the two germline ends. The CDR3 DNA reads TGTGCCAGCAGCTTAGGGAACCCACCCCTCGAGCAGTACTGC. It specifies CASSLGNPPLEQYC.

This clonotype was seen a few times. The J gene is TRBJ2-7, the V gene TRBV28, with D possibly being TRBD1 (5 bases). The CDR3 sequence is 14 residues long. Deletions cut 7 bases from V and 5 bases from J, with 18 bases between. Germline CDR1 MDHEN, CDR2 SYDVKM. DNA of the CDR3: TGTGCCAGCATGGTAAGGGGTGCAGCCGACGAGCAGTACTTC. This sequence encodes CASMVRGAADEQYF.

DNA of the CDR3: TGTGCCAGCTCCTTCGAGTCCGGCAGGGGAGCCAAAAACATTCAGTACTTC. Translated, it gives CASSFESGRGAKNIQYF. The chain combines TRBV18 with TRBJ2-4; D is perhaps TRBD1 (6 bases). Looked up from germline, CDR1 is KGHSH and CDR2 is LQKENI. This CDR3 spans 17 amino acids. V was trimmed by 6 bases and J by 0 bases, leaving 18 bases between them.

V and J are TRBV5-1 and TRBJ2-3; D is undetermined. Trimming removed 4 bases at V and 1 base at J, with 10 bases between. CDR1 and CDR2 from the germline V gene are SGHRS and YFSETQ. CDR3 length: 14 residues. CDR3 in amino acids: CASSGSNGTDTQYF. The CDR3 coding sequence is TGCGCCAGCAGCGGCTCGAATGGCACAGATACGCAGTATTTT.

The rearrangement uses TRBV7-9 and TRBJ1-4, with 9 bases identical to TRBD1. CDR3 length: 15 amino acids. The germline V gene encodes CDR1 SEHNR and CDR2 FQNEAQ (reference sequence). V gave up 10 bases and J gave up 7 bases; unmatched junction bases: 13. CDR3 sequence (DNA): TGTGCCAACAGACCCGACAGGGGGGTCGGTGAAAAACTGTTTTTT. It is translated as CANRPDRGVGEKLFF.

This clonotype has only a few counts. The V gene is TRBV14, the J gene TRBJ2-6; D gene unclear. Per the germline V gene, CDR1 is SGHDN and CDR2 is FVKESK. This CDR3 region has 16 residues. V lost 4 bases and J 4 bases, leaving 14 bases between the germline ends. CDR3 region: CASSPNHPGGANVLTF. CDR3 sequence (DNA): TGTGCCAGCAGCCCAAACCATCCTGGAGGGGCCAACGTCCTGACTTTC.